This TCR beta chain was profiled in a study of T cells in Graves' hyperthyroidism and ophthalmopathy. Study findings and constraints: Stable hyperthyroidism was separated from ophthalmopathy by a model based on 13 V-J features.

Trimming removed 6 bases at V and 1 base at J, with 10 bases between. Germline loops: CDR1 SGHTA, CDR2 FQGTGA. The CDR3 is 14 amino acids. Exclusion followed for patients with uncontrolled infection, other autoimmune disease, pregnancy or lactation. Authors of the study amplified TCR beta CDR3 regions from RNA transcripts. The HTBI set primed first-round TCR CDR3 RT-PCR. TCRdb re-called the multiplex PCR reads with MiXCR, one entry per CDR3 protein. The sample shows hundreds of thousands of distinct CDR3 sequences, over 15% of them seen only once. This clonotype was counted ten times or more. Its matching antigen is unknown.

The V and J genes are TRBV7-3 and TRBJ2-1; a weak D match, TRBD1 (5 bases). Sequenced: blood. This TCR was sampled from a woman aged 18-30 years with Graves' hyperthyroidism. CDR3 in DNA: TGTGCCAGCAGTTTGGCAGGGTCCTACAATGAGCAGTTCTTC. Translating it yields CASSLAGSYNEQFF.